The clone carrying this T cell receptor beta chain was counted only a few times. Germline values: CDR1 SGDLS, CDR2 YYNGEE. The CDR3 sequence is 15 residues long. With 0 bases clipped from V and 4 bases from J, the junction kept 4 bases outside the gene matches. The data belong to a study of blood T cell repertoires in COVID-19. About the study: Material from acute and convalescent COVID-19 was sourced from the United States, Italy and Spain. T cells, B-cell-depleted T cells, or PBMCs provided the cDNA or gDNA that served as material.

Original data processing: Amplification with reference gene primers provided the estimates of nucleated cell counts. TCRdb's table, derived via immunoSEQ multiplex PCR, lists solely in-frame clones and lacks some. The DNA gave D and trimming, while V, J and clone size come from that table. The sample lists about 240,000 clones; about 79% were seen once. The sample consisted of peripheral blood. The chain uses TRBV9 and TRBJ1-2; 9 nucleotides agree with TRBD1. The TCR comes from a woman over 75 with acute or convalescent COVID-19. The CDR3 DNA follows: TGTGCCAGCAGCGTAGAGGGACAGGGCGCCTATGGCTACACCTTC. Translating it yields CASSVEGQGAYGYTF.